A selection of T cell receptor beta chains follows, all from one sample in a study of CXCR3-negative and CXCR3-positive naive CD8 T cells. From its re-call of the 5' RACE reads, TCRdb lists each CDR3 protein once, without DNA. Its clone listing holds 100,000 to 150,000 distinct CDR3 sequences. The source material was naive CXCR3+ CD8+ T cells from blood. Receptors originate from a human donor in good health. Some clones in this sample may be carry-over from other donors' samples. CDR3s include the opening cysteine and the closing phenylalanine or tryptophan. The order of the fields is V gene, J gene, CDR3 protein.

TRBV29-1	TRBJ2-2	CSVLSGVAGERFF
TRBV5-6	TRBJ2-1	CASSRGAAGGYNEQFF
TRBV7-9	TRBJ2-5	CASSWGWETGRRETQYF
TRBV5-5	TRBJ2-3	CASSFPGAANSPTDTQYF
TRBV4-3	TRBJ2-7	CASSQARDRAYEQYF
TRBV25-1	TRBJ1-1	CASSEWDRGPENTEAFF
TRBV5-1	TRBJ2-1	CASSPPQVGVMFF
TRBV10-3	TRBJ2-7	CAISDPMGTSAYEQYF
TRBV28	TRBJ2-3	CASSPGQGRTDTQYF
TRBV20-1	TRBJ2-7	CSASGGQGGTYEQYF
TRBV14	TRBJ2-7	CASRLSLRGFEQYF
TRBV29-1	TRBJ2-3	CSVEGTSGNEDTQYF
TRBV28	TRBJ2-1	CASSLERHNEQFF
TRBV6-5	TRBJ2-1	CASSSQEVSFEQFF
TRBV12-5	TRBJ1-1	CASGSSGYTEAFF
TRBV29-1	TRBJ2-7	CSVEELANEQYF
TRBV7-8	TRBJ2-7	CASSLASGRDISYEQYF
TRBV2	TRBJ2-7	CASSGGYSYEQYF
TRBV29-1	TRBJ1-2	CSVEGGPNYGYTF
TRBV7-9	TRBJ2-5	CASSPGLIQETQYF
TRBV25-1	TRBJ2-1	CASSLKDEQFF
TRBV30	TRBJ1-1	CAWTPGTLNTEAFF
TRBV27	TRBJ2-4	CASSEYGVRYF
TRBV6-5	TRBJ2-7	CASEDSSYEQYF
TRBV4-1	TRBJ2-1	CASSQEGGQIFHNEQFF
TRBV29-1	TRBJ2-7	CSVYDGPYEQYF
TRBV13	TRBJ2-7	CASSLSGRPYEQYF
TRBV12-3/TRBV12-4	TRBJ2-1	CASSLFRDNEQFF
TRBV28	TRBJ2-5	CASSFPTGQGFGETQYF
TRBV7-2	TRBJ2-7	CASSPGAAWEQYF
TRBV29-1	TRBJ2-1	CSVEGVFSGGDYNEQFF
TRBV7-8	TRBJ2-5	CASSLVLAGTQETQYF
TRBV12-3/TRBV12-4	TRBJ2-7	CASSRLAGLGYEQYF
TRBV9	TRBJ2-7	CASSVAWQGAYEQYF
TRBV25-1	TRBJ1-5	CASSGGGGRVSNQPQHF
TRBV28	TRBJ1-1	CASSLPGARTEAFF
TRBV7-9	TRBJ1-4	CASRWGAGEKLFF
TRBV7-6	TRBJ2-7	CASSFSSGGLSYEQYF
TRBV4-2	TRBJ1-1	CASSQDRLGRNTEAFF
TRBV20-1	TRBJ2-1	CSATERVEQFF
TRBV9	TRBJ1-2	CASSPHDADGYTF